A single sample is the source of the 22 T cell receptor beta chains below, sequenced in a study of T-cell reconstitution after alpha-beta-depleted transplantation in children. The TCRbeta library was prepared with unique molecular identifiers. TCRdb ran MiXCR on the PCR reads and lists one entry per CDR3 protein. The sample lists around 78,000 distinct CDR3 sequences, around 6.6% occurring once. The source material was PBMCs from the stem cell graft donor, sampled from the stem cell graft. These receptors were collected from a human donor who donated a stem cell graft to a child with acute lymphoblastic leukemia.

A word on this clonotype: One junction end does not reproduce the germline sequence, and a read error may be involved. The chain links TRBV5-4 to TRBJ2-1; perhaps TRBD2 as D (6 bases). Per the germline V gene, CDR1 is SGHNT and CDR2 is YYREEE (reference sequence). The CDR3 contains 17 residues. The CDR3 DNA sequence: TGTGCCATCAGCTTGGCTAAAACGGGACTTGCATACAATGAGCAGTTCTTC. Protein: CAISLAKTGLAYNEQFF.

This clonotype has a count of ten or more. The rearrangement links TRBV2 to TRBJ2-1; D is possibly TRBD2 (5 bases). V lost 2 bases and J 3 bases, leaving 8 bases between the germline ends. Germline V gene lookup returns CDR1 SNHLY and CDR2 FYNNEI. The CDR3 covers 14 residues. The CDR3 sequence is CASSEQRNYNEQFF. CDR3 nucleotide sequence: TGTGCCAGCAGTGAACAGCGGAACTACAATGAGCAGTTCTTC.

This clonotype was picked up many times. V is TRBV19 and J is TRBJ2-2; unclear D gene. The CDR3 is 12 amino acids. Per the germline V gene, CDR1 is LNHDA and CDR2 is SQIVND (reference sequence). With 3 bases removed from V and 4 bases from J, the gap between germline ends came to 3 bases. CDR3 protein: CASSISTGELFF. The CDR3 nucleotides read TGTGCCAGTAGTATCTCCACCGGGGAGCTGTTTTTT. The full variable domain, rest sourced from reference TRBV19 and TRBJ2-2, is DGGITQSPKYLFRKEGQNVTLSCEQNLNHDAMYWYRQDPGQGLRLIYYSQIVNDFQKGDIAEGYSVSREKKESFPLTVTSAQKNPTAFYLCASSISTGELFFGEGSRLTVL.

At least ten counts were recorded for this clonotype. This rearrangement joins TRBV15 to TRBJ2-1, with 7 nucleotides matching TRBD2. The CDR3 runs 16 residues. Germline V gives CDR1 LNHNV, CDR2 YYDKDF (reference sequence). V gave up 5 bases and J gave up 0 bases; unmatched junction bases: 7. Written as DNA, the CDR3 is TGTGCCACCAGCTCTCCTAGCGGTAGCTCCTACAATGAGCAGTTCTTC. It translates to CATSSPSGSSYNEQFF. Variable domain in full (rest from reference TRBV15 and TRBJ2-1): DAMVIQNPRYQVTQFGKPVTLSCSQTLNHNVMYWYQQKSSQAPKLLFHYYDKDFNNEADTPDNFQSRRPNTSFCFLDIRSPGLGDTAMYLCATSSPSGSSYNEQFFGPGTRLTVL.

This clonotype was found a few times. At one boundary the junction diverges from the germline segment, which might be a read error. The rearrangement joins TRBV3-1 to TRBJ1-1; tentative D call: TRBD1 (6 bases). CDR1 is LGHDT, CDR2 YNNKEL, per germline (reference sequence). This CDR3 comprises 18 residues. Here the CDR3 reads CASTQERGAARMNTEAFF. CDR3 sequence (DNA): TGTGCCAGCACCCAAGAGAGGGGGGCAGCCCGGATGAACACTGAAGCTTTCTTT.

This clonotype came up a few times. CDR3 DNA sequence: TGTGCCAGCAGCAAACTAGCGGGAGGTCGGGACCAAGAGACCCAGTACTTC. Translation gives CASSKLAGGRDQETQYF. The V gene is TRBV28, the J gene TRBJ2-5; 12 bases map to TRBD2. Germline trimming cut 6 bases from V and 0 bases from J; bases unmatched to any gene: 8. The CDR3 length is 17 residues. The germline V gene has CDR1 MDHEN and CDR2 SYDVKM.

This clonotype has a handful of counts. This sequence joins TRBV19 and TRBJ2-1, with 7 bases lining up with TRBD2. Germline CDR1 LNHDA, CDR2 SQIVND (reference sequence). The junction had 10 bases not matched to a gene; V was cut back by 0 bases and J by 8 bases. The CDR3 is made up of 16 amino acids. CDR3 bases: TGTGCCAGTAGTATAGATAAACTAGCGCGAAAGCATGAGCAGTTCTTC. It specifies CASSIDKLARKHEQFF.

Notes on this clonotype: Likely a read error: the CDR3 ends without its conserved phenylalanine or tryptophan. CDR3 protein: CSVDPKLQGNTEAFT. CDR3 nucleotides: TGCAGCGTAGATCCTAAACTACAGGGGAACACTGAAGCTTTCACT. The chain combines TRBV29-1 with TRBJ1-1, with D perhaps TRBD1 (6 bases). CDR1 is SQVTM, CDR2 ANQGSEA, per germline. CDR3 length: 15 amino acids. Trimming removed 6 bases at V and 1 base at J, with 18 bases between.

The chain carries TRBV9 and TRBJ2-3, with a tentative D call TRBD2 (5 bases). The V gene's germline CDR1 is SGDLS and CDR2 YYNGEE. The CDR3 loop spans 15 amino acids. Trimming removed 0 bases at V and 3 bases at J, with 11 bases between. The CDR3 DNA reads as TGTGCCAGCAGCGTAGGAGTGCCGGGGACAGATACGCAGTATTTT. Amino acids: CASSVGVPGTDTQYF.

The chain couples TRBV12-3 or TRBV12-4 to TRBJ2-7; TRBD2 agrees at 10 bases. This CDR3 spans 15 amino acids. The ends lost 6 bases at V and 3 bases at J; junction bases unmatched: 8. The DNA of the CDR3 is TGTGCCAGCAGAACTACTAGCGGGGCGCGCTACGAGCAGTACTTC. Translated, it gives CASRTTSGARYEQYF.

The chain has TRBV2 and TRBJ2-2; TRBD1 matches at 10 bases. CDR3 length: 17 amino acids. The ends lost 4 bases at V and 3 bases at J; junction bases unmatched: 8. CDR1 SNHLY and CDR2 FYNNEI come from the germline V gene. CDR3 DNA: TGTGCCAGCAGTGGGACGGACAGGGGGGTCGACACCGGGGAGCTGTTTTTT. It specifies CASSGTDRGVDTGELFF.

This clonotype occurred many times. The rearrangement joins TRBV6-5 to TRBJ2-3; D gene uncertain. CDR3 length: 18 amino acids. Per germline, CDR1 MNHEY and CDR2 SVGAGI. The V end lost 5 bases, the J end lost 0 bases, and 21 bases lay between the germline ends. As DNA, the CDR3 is TGTGCCAGCAGTGAGTGGAGTAACGGCTACTCTAGCACAGATACGCAGTATTTT. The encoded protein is CASSEWSNGYSSTDTQYF.

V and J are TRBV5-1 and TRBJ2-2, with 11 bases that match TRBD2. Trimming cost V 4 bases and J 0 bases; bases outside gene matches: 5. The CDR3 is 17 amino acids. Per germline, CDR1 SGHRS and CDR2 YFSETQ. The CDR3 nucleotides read TGCGCCAGCAGCCAGATGACTAGCGGGACGAACACCGGGGAGCTGTTTTTT. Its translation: CASSQMTSGTNTGELFF.

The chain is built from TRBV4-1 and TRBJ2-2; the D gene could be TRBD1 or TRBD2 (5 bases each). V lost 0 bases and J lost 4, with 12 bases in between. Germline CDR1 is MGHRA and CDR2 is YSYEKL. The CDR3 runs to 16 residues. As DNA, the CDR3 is TGCGCCAGCAGCCAAGATCGGGGCAGGAGCACCGGGGAGCTGTTTTTT. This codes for CASSQDRGRSTGELFF.

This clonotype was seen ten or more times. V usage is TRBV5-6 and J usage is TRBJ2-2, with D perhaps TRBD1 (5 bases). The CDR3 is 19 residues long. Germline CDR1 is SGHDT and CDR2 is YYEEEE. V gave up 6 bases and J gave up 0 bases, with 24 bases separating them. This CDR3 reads CASTTISRRVLPNTGELFF. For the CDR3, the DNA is TGTGCCAGCACCACTATATCCCGCAGGGTCCTTCCGAACACCGGGGAGCTGTTTTTT.

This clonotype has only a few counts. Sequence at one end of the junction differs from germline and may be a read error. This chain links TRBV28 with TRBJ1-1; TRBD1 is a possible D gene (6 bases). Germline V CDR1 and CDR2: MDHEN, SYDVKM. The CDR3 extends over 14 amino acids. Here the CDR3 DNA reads TGTGCCAGCAGTTTTCGGGGGGCGAACACTGAATCTTTCTTT. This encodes CASSFRGANTESFF.

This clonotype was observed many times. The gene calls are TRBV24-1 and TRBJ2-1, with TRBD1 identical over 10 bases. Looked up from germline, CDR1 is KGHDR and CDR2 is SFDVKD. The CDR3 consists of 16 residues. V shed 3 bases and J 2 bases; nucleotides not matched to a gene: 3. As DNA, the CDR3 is TGTGCCACCAGTGATCGGACAGGGGGAGCCTACAATGAGCAGTTCTTC. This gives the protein CATSDRTGGAYNEQFF.

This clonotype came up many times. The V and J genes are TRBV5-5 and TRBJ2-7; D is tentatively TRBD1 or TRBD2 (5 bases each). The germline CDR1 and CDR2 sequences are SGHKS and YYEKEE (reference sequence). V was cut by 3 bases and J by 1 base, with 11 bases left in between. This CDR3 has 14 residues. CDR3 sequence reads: CASSSGRPSYEQYF. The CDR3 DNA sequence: TGTGCCAGCAGCTCGGGACGGCCGTCCTACGAGCAGTACTTC.

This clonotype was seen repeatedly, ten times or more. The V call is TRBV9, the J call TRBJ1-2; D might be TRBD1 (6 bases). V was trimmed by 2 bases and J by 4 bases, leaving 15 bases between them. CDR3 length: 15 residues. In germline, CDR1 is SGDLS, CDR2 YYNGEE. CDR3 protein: CASSVFADRIYGYTF. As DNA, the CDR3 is TGTGCCAGCAGCGTTTTTGCTGACAGGATCTATGGCTACACCTTC.

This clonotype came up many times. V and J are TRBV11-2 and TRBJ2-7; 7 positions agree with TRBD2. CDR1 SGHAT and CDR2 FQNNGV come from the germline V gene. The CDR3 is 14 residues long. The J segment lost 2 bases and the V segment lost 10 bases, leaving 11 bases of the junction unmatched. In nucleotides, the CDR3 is TGTGCCACGGGGGGTTACAGGTCTACCTACGAGCAGTACTTC. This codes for CATGGYRSTYEQYF.

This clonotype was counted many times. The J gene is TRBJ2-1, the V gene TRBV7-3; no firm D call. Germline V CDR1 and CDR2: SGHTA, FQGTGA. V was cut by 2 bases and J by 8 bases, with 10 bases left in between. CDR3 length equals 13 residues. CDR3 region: CASSLVQGYEQFF. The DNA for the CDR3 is TGTGCCAGCAGCTTAGTGCAAGGATATGAGCAGTTCTTC.

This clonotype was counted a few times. CDR3 protein: CASSGTLSYNEQFF. In DNA form, the CDR3 reads TGTGCCAGCAGCGGGACTCTTTCCTACAATGAGCAGTTCTTC. The chain joins TRBV6-5 to TRBJ2-1, with D possibly matching TRBD2 (6 bases). The CDR3 covers 14 residues. Per the germline V gene, CDR1 is MNHEY and CDR2 is SVGAGI. Between the trimmed V and J ends, which lost 6 bases and 1 base, there was a span of 10 bases.